The 11 T cell receptor beta chains reported below all come from one sample, sequenced in a study of immune evolution from preneoplasia to lung adenocarcinoma. Using immunoSEQ multiplex PCR, the repertoire was profiled, and TCRdb retains in-frame clones only, with some absent. The table records more than 8,000 clones, around 80% of them present only once. The sequenced material came from FFPE minimally invasive lung adenocarcinoma tissue. These receptors all come from an older person with lung adenocarcinoma. Some clones in this sample may be carry-over from other donors' samples.

This sequence joins TRBV4-3 and TRBJ1-2, with D uncertain. V was clipped by 0 bases and J by 5 bases, with 10 bases between them. The germline gives CDR1 LGHNA, CDR2 YSLEER. This CDR3 has 14 amino acids. The CDR3 sequence is CASSQDLVGYGYTF. CDR3 DNA sequence: TGCGCCAGCAGCCAAGATCTGGTAGGGTATGGCTACACCTTC.

The chain couples TRBV28 to TRBJ2-7; D possibly uses TRBD1 or TRBD2 (6 bases each). Deletions cut 2 bases from V and 9 bases from J, with 11 bases between. The length of the CDR3 is 12 residues. CDR1 is MDHEN, CDR2 SYDVKM, per germline. DNA for the CDR3: TGTGCCAGCAGTTTACCGGGGGCTAGGCAGTACTTC. Translating gives CASSLPGARQYF.

The J gene is TRBJ2-7, the V gene TRBV5-1, with 9 bases identical to TRBD1. V dropped 5 bases and J dropped 3; count of bases not matched to a gene: 3. Germline V gene data show CDR1 as SGHRS and CDR2 as YFSETQ. The CDR3 is 13 amino acids. Here the CDR3 reads CASSQTGGYEQYF. CDR3 in DNA: TGCGCCAGCAGTCAGACAGGGGGCTACGAGCAGTACTTC.

The chain joins TRBV30 to TRBJ1-4; D is perhaps TRBD1 (5 bases). V was shortened by 0 bases and J by 3 bases, with 8 bases between the two germline ends. The germline V gene encodes CDR1 GTSNPN and CDR2 SVGIG (reference sequence). CDR3 size: 14 residues. The CDR3, as DNA: TGTGCCTGGAGTGTTGGGGGTTCTAATGAAAAACTGTTTTTT. This translates into CAWSVGGSNEKLFF.

The CDR3 nucleotides are TGTGCCAGCAGTGTCGGGGAGAACACTGAAGCTTTCTTT. This codes for CASSVGENTEAFF. The rearrangement joins TRBV6-4 to TRBJ1-1; D gene uncertain. Germline assignment: CDR1 MRHNA and CDR2 SNTAGT. This CDR3 contains 13 residues. Trimming pared 4 bases from V and 1 base from J, leaving 7 bases between.

The chain is built from TRBV2 and TRBJ2-5, with D uncertain. The DNA matches TRBJ2-7 better at its end, which makes the J call doubtful. The CDR3 length is 13 residues. The germline gives CDR1 SNHLY, CDR2 FYNNEI. In nucleotides, the CDR3 is TGTGCCAGCAGTCAAGGGCCCCCCTACGAGCAGTACTTC. Amino acids: CASSQGPPYEQYF.

V is TRBV2 and J is TRBJ1-2; D remains unclear. V gave up 4 bases and J gave up 3 bases, with 6 bases separating them. Germline V lookup: CDR1 SNHLY, CDR2 FYNNEI. The CDR3 runs to 12 residues. The CDR3 DNA reads as TGTGCCAGCAGTGTGTGGGACTATGGCTACACCTTC. It is translated as CASSVWDYGYTF.

V and J are TRBV16 and TRBJ1-5; 10 bases agree with TRBD1. Germline CDR1 is KGHSY and CDR2 is FQNENV. The CDR3 totals 16 residues. Unmatched junction bases numbered 9, after V lost 4 bases and J lost 6 bases. The CDR3 region is CASSPTTGQGGQPQHF. The CDR3 nucleotides read TGTGCCAGCAGCCCAACGACAGGACAGGGGGGTCAGCCCCAGCATTTT.

This chain connects TRBV27 to TRBJ2-1; D unclear. The CDR3 has 13 amino acids. Germline CDR1 is MNHEY and CDR2 is SMNVEV (reference sequence). V dropped 2 bases and J dropped 6 bases, with 8 bases sitting between them. Here the CDR3 DNA reads TGTGCCAGCAGTTTACTTGTCGGCAATGAGCAGTTCTTC. This codes for CASSLLVGNEQFF.

This sequence joins TRBV4-1 and TRBJ2-5; 7 nucleotides match TRBD2. CDR1 MGHRA and CDR2 YSYEKL come from the germline V gene. The CDR3 extends over 15 amino acids. V was clipped by 1 base and J by 2 bases; unmatched bases: 4. CDR3 protein: CASSQVRTRQETQYF. CDR3 coding DNA: TGCGCCAGCAGCCAAGTTCGGACTAGACAAGAGACCCAGTACTTC.

The chain has TRBV15 and TRBJ2-3; 7 bases line up with TRBD2. Losses at the gene ends were 0 bases for V and 8 bases for J; bases not matched to a gene: 8. Germline V gives CDR1 LNHNV, CDR2 YYDKDF (reference sequence). The CDR3 contains 15 residues. CDR3 DNA: TGTGCCACCAGCAGAGATCGGGCGGGAGCCGGTACGCAGTATTTT. It codes for CATSRDRAGAGTQYF.